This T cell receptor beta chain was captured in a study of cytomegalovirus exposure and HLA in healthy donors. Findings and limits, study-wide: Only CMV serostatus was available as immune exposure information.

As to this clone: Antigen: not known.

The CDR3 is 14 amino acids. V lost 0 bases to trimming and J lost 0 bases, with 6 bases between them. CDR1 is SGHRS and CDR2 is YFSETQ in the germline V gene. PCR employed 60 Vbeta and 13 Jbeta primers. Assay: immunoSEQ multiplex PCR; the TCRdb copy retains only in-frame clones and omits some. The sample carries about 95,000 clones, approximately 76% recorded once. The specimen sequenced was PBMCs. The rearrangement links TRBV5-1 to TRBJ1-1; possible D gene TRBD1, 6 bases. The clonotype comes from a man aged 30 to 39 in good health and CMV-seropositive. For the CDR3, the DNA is TGCGCCAGCAGCTTGGGGGACATGAACACTGAAGCTTTCTTT. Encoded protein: CASSLGDMNTEAFF.